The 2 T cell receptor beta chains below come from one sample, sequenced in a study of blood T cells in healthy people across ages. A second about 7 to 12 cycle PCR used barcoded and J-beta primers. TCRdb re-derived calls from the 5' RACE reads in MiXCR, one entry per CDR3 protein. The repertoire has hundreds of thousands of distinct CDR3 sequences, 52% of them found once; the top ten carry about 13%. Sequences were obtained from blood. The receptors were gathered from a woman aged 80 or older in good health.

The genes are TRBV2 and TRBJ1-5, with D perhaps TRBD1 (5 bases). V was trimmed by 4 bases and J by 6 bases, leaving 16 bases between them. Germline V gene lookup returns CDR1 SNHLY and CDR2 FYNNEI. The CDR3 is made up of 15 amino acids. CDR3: CASSAPGRQSQPQHF. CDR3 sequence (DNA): TGTGCCAGCAGTGCCCCAGGGAGGCAGAGTCAGCCCCAGCATTTT.

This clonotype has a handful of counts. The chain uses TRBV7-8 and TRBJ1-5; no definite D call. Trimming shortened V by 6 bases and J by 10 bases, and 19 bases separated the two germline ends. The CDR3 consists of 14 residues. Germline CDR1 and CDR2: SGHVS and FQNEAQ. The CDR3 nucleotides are TGTGCCAGCAGTCTATTCGATCACGGGATACCCCAGCATTTT. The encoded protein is CASSLFDHGIPQHF.